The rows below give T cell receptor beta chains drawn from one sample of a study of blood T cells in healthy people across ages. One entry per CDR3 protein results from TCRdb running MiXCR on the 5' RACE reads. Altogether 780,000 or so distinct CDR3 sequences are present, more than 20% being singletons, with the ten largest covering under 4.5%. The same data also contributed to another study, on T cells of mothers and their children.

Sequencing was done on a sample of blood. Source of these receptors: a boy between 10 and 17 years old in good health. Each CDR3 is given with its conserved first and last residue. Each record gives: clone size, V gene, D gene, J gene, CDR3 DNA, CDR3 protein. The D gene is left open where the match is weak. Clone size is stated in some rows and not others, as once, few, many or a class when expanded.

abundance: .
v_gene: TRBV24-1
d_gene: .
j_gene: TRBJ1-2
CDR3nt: TGTGCCACCAGTGCGGACAGCGAGGGGAACTATGGCTACACCTTC
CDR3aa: CATSADSEGNYGYTF

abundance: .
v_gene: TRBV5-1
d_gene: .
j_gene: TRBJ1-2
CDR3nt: TGCGCCAGCAGCTTGGCCCCAGATGCGTATGGCTACACCTTC
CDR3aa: CASSLAPDAYGYTF

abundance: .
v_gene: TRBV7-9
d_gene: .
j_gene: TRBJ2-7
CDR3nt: TGTGCCAGCAGCTCCCTGGGGCAGGCATTGACCTCCTACGAGCAGTACTTC
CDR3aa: CASSSLGQALTSYEQYF

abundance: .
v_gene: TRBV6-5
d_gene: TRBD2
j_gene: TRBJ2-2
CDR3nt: TGTGCCAGCAGTTACGCGGGGGGTTTTACCGGGGAGCTGTTTTTT
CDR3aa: CASSYAGGFTGELFF

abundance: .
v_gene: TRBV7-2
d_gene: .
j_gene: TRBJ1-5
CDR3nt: TGTGCCAGCAGCTCGGGGACAACTAGCAATCAGCCCCAGCATTTT
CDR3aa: CASSSGTTSNQPQHF

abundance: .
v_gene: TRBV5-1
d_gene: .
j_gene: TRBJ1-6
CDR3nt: TGCGCCAGCAGGCGGTGGCAGGGAGGTTCACCCCTCCACTTT
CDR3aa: CASRRWQGGSPLHF

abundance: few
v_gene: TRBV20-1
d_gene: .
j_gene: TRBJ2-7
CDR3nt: TGCAGTGCTAGGAGTGTCGGGCGGAGCTCCTACGAGCAGTACTTC
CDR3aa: CSARSVGRSSYEQYF

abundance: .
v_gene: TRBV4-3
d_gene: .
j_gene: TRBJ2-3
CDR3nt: TGCGCCAGCAGCCAAGATTGGGGCGCAGATACGCAGTATTTT
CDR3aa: CASSQDWGADTQYF

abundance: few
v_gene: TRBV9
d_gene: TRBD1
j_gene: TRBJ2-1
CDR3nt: TGTGCCAGCAGCGCCACAGGGGTAAGCAATGAGCAGTTCTTC
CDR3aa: CASSATGVSNEQFF

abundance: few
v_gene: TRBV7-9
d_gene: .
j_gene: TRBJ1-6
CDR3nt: TGTGCCAGCAGCTTAGGTCCTCCTATCACCTCACCCCTCCACTTT
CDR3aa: CASSLGPPITSPLHF

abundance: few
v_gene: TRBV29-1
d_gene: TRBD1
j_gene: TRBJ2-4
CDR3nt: TGCAGCGTTGGACAGGGTTTAACCAAAAACATTCAGTACTTC
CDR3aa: CSVGQGLTKNIQYF

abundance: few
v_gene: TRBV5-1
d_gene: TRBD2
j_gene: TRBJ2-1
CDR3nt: TGCGCCAGCAGCTCGGAGGTGGCCCGGACTAGCGGGAGGGCCCGGGATGAGCAGTTCTTC
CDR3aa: CASSSEVARTSGRARDEQFF

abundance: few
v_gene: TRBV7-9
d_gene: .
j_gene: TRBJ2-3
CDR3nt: TGTGCCAGCAGCTCTATGAAGCCGACGCCCACAGATACGCAGTATTTT
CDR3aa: CASSSMKPTPTDTQYF

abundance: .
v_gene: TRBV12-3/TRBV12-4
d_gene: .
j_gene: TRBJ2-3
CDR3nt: TGTGCCAGCAGTTTAGGAGGGAAGAGCACAGATACGCAGTATTTT
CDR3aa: CASSLGGKSTDTQYF

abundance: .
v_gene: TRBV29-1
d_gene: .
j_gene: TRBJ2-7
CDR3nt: TGCAGCGTCTCACTCCAGGGGATCTCCTACGAGCAGTACTTC
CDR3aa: CSVSLQGISYEQYF

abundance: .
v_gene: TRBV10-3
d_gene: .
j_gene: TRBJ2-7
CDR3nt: TGCGTCGCACAACCGTCAGGGACCCCCTACGAGCAGTACTTC
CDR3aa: CVAQPSGTPYEQYF

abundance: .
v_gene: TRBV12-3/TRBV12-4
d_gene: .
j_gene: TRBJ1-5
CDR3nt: TGTGCCAGCAGCCCTGGCGGGCCCCAGCATTTT
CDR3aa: CASSPGGPQHF

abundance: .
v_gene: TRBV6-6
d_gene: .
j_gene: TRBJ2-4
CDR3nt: TGTGCCAGCAGTCGACAGGAGAAACGCGAAAACATTCAGTACTTC
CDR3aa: CASSRQEKRENIQYF

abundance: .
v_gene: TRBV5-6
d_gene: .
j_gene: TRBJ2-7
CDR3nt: TGTGCCAGCAGCTTCAGGGACCCGGGGTCTTACGAGCAGTACTTC
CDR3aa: CASSFRDPGSYEQYF

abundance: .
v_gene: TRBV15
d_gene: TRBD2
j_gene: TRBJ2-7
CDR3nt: TGTGCCACCAGCGGAAGACTAGCGGGAGGCCCCTACGAGCAGTACTTC
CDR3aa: CATSGRLAGGPYEQYF

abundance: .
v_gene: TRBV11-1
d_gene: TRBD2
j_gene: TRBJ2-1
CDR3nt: TGTGCCAGCAGCTCCGGGTTAGCGGGAGTTGGGGACTACAATGAGCAGTTCTTC
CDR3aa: CASSSGLAGVGDYNEQFF

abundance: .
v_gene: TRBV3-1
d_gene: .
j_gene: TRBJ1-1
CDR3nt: TGTGCCAGCAGCCAAGGTTGGCAGACGAACACTGAAGCTTTCTTT
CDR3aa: CASSQGWQTNTEAFF

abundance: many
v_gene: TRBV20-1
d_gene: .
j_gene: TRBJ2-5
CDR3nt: TGCAGTGCTAAACTAGATACGGATAGGCCGACCCAGTACTTC
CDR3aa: CSAKLDTDRPTQYF

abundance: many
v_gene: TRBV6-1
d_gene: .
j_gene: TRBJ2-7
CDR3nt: TGTGCCAGCAGTGAGGACGAGTCTTCCGAGCAGTACTTC
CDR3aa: CASSEDESSEQYF

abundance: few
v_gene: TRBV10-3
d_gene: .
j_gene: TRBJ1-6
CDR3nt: TGTGCCATCAGTGGTGAGAATTCACCCCTCCACTTT
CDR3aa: CAISGENSPLHF

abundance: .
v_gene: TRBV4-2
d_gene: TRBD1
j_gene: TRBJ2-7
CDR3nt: TGTGCCGGCAGCCAAGATCAGGGGGCGGTTGGGGTGCAGTACTTC
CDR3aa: CAGSQDQGAVGVQYF

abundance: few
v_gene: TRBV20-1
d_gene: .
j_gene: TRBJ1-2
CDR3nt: TGCAGTGCTAGTAGTGTAGGCCGAAACTATGGCTACACCTTC
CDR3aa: CSASSVGRNYGYTF

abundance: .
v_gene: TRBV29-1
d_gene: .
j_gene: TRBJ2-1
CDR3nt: TGCAGCGTTGCCGGGAGTCCCAAGCAGTTCTTC
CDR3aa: CSVAGSPKQFF